A single sample gave rise to the 11 T cell receptor beta chains below, sequenced in a study of T cells in Graves' hyperthyroidism and ophthalmopathy. TCR beta CDR3 sequences were amplified from RNA transcripts. The HTBI primer set drove a first-round RT-PCR of the TCR CDR3. From the multiplex PCR reads, TCRdb called clonotypes with MiXCR, one entry per CDR3 protein. This sample has about 34,000 distinct CDR3 sequences; 45% to 55% occur once, and the top ten carry roughly 25%. Sequencing was done on a sample of blood. All receptors derive from a woman aged 35 to 49 with Graves' ophthalmopathy.

This clonotype occurred many times. The rearrangement joins TRBV6-1 to TRBJ1-6, with D unclear. CDR3 length: 14 residues. V lost 6 bases and J 7 bases, leaving 13 bases between the germline ends. Germline assignment: CDR1 MNHNS and CDR2 SASEGT. This CDR3 reads CASRVQIANSPLHF. CDR3 DNA sequence: TGTGCCAGCAGAGTACAGATAGCAAATTCACCCCTCCACTTT.

This sequence joins TRBV7-2 and TRBJ2-1; 12 nucleotides line up with TRBD1. Germline V gene lookup returns CDR1 SGHTA and CDR2 FQGNSA. J gave up 1 base and V 5 bases, and 12 bases lay outside the gene matches. The CDR3 covers 19 residues. CDR3 sequence: CASSAVPGQGARSYNEQFF. In DNA, the CDR3 is TGTGCCAGCAGCGCCGTCCCGGGACAGGGGGCAAGGTCCTACAATGAGCAGTTCTTC.

The rearrangement uses TRBV20-1 and TRBJ1-2; TRBD1 agrees at 11 bases. After removal of 3 bases from V and 0 bases from J, the junction contained 3 bases not matched to a gene. This CDR3 spans 15 amino acids. Germline-derived CDR1 and CDR2 are DFQATT and SNEGSKA (reference sequence). This CDR3 is CSASRGQGANYGYTF. CDR3 nucleotide sequence: TGCAGTGCTAGCAGGGGACAGGGGGCTAACTATGGCTACACCTTC.

J is TRBJ1-2 and V is TRBV2; no firm D call. The V end lost 6 bases, the J end lost 6 bases, and 14 bases lay between the germline ends. The CDR3 runs 13 residues. The germline gives CDR1 SNHLY, CDR2 FYNNEI. The CDR3: CASSLRPADGYTF. CDR3 DNA sequence: TGTGCCAGCAGCCTCCGACCGGCGGATGGCTACACCTTC.

The chain employs TRBV10-3 and TRBJ2-1; 8 positions match TRBD2. V trimming: 3 bases; J trimming: 4 bases; junction bases outside the gene matches: 8. Germline values: CDR1 ENHRY, CDR2 SYGVKD. The CDR3 sequence is 16 residues long. CDR3 sequence reads: CAISDSRTSIYNEQFF. The CDR3 nucleotides are TGTGCCATCAGTGATTCCCGGACTAGCATTTACAATGAGCAGTTCTTC.

This clonotype has a count of ten or more. The rearrangement joins TRBV5-5 to TRBJ1-2, with no clear D. The length of the CDR3 is 16 residues. Trimming took off 1 base at V and 3 bases at J, with 16 bases between the two ends. CDR1 and CDR2 (germline): SGHKS, YYEKEE (reference sequence). This chain's CDR3 is CASSLSFLDVDYGYTF. The CDR3 nucleotides read TGTGCCAGCAGCTTGAGTTTCTTGGACGTCGACTATGGCTACACCTTC.

CDR3 sequence reads: CSVRGGRLEQYF. The CDR3 nucleotides are TGCAGCGTTCGCGGGGGTCGTCTCGAGCAGTACTTC. The chain has TRBV29-1 and TRBJ2-7; 7 positions agree with TRBD2. Losses at the gene ends were 5 bases for V and 6 bases for J; bases not matched to a gene: 7. The CDR3 is 12 amino acids. CDR1 is SQVTM, CDR2 ANQGSEA, per germline.

The chain is built from TRBV5-5 and TRBJ2-1, with a possible D match to TRBD2 (7 bases). CDR1 and CDR2 (germline): SGHKS, YYEKEE (reference sequence). The V end was cut by 8 bases, the J end by 2 bases, with 14 bases between. This CDR3 has 14 residues. The CDR3 loop is CASFRGGAYNEQFF. The CDR3 DNA sequence: TGTGCCAGTTTTAGGGGGGGGGCCTACAATGAGCAGTTCTTC.

This sequence joins TRBV15 and TRBJ1-2; maybe TRBD1 (5 bases). Germline CDR1 and CDR2: LNHNV and YYDKDF (reference sequence). This CDR3 has 16 residues. V shed 0 bases and J shed 8 bases, with 19 bases lying between them. CDR3 residues: CATSRDLGSGADGYTF. The DNA for the CDR3 is TGTGCCACCAGCAGAGATCTGGGCTCTGGGGCGGACGGCTACACCTTC.

This clonotype came up many times. This chain links TRBV5-5 with TRBJ1-1, with 7 bases matching TRBD1. Germline loops: CDR1 SGHKS, CDR2 YYEKEE (reference sequence). The V segment lost 3 bases and the J segment 3 bases; nucleotides outside the gene matches: 5. This CDR3 spans 14 amino acids. The CDR3 DNA follows: TGTGCCAGCAGCTCACAGGGGTCAGACACTGAAGCTTTCTTT. It encodes CASSSQGSDTEAFF.

This clonotype was seen ten or more times. CDR3 sequence: CASSQEPDRDNEQFF. The CDR3 DNA is TGCGCCAGCAGCCAAGAACCAGATAGGGACAATGAGCAGTTCTTC. The chain joins TRBV4-1 to TRBJ2-1; no firm D call. CDR1 is MGHRA, CDR2 YSYEKL, per germline. Deletions cut 0 bases from V and 5 bases from J, with 11 bases between. The CDR3 loop spans 15 amino acids.